This TCR beta chain was observed in a study of beta chain features in type 1 diabetes. Study summary: Analysis included over 90 million sorted cells drawn from all samples.

Germline V gene data show CDR1 as SGHDT and CDR2 as YYEEEE. V shed 4 bases and J shed 5 bases, with 14 bases lying between them. This CDR3 is 14 amino acids long. General study results and limits: Lower insertion and higher deletion counts appeared at VDJ junctions in type 1 diabetes patients. Because the template was cDNA, high-expressing cells might be over-represented.

Expressed TCRB transcripts were sequenced, since all the RNA that had been isolated was reverse transcribed. TCRdb's table, derived via immunoSEQ multiplex PCR, lists solely in-frame clones and lacks some. The sample includes almost 350,000 clones, less than 9.5% of them seen just once. This clone was detected a few times. Its antigen is as yet unknown. Sequencing input: central memory CD4+ T cells from blood. The clonotype was recovered from a woman between 18 and 29 years old in good health. The gene calls are TRBV5-6 and TRBJ2-3; D might be TRBD1 (6 bases). CDR3 loop: CASSPQGLRDTQYF. CDR3 bases: TGTGCCAGCAGCCCACAGGGTTTGAGAGATACGCAGTATTTT.